One and the same sample provided the 5 T cell receptor beta chains below, sequenced in a study of blood T cell repertoires in COVID-19. Some clones are missing from TCRdb's copy, which holds only in-frame ones; the method was immunoSEQ multiplex PCR. This table holds tens of thousands of clones, around 83% found once. The sample was peripheral blood. Receptors were obtained from a human donor in a cohort sampled during active COVID-19.

The chain employs TRBV29-1 and TRBJ2-1; no definite D call. Trimming removed 2 bases at V and 15 bases at J, with 5 bases between. This CDR3 has 8 amino acids. Germline-derived CDR1 and CDR2 are SQVTM and ANQGSEA. The CDR3 here is CSVEQVFF. CDR3 DNA: TGCAGCGTTGAACAGGTGTTCTTC.

This chain joins TRBV10-3 and TRBJ2-5; D is possibly TRBD1 (6 bases). Germline loops: CDR1 ENHRY, CDR2 SYGVKD. The CDR3 is made up of 14 amino acids. Trimming removed 2 bases from V and 4 bases from J, with 11 bases in between. This CDR3 reads CAISETGKGETQYF. The CDR3 DNA is TGTGCCATCAGTGAGACAGGGAAGGGAGAGACCCAGTACTTC.

The chain carries TRBV11-3 and TRBJ2-5; TRBD2 matches 15 bases. There are 14 residues in the CDR3. V was pared by 4 bases and J by 11 bases, with 5 bases of the junction left unmatched. Per the germline V gene, CDR1 is SGHNT and CDR2 is YENEEA. CDR3 protein: CASSSGTSGGPQYF. In DNA, the CDR3 is TGTGCCAGCAGCTCCGGGACTAGCGGGGGGCCACAGTACTTC.

V is TRBV18 and J is TRBJ2-7, with a possible D match to TRBD2 (5 bases). This CDR3 contains 15 residues. Trimming stripped 6 bases from V and 0 bases from J, with 15 bases between. Germline CDR1 KGHSH, CDR2 LQKENI. The CDR3, as DNA: TGTGCCAGCTCGGGGAGTCAATCCCCCTCCTACGAGCAGTACTTC. Translation: CASSGSQSPSYEQYF.

This chain connects TRBV6-2 or TRBV6-3 to TRBJ2-5, with 8 positions matching TRBD1. CDR3 size: 17 residues. Germline CDR1 reads MNHEY; CDR2 reads SVGEGT. J was trimmed by 5 bases and V by 6 bases; bases with no gene match: 17. The CDR3 region is CASSHTTLRDRKETQYF. CDR3 nucleotide sequence: TGTGCCAGCAGCCACACAACCCTGAGGGACAGGAAGGAGACCCAGTACTTC.